The clone carrying this TCR beta chain appeared a few times. Its antigen is not known. The germline V gene encodes CDR1 SGHDT and CDR2 YYEEEE. Trimming removed 0 bases at V and 1 base at J, with 7 bases between. This CDR3 region has 15 residues. These data originate in a study of follicular helper T cells after annual influenza vaccination. Study at large: For some subjects, blood spans the 2013-2014, 2014-2015 and 2015-2016 annual vaccinations. Study-wide results and caveats: Successive annual vaccinations recalled a recurrent oligoclonal ICOS+CD38+ cTfh response with influenza-specific clonotypes.

Time point meaning: 2014-2015 season, pre-vaccination. Excluded were substance abuse, HIV/AIDS, active cancer, immunomodulatory drugs and active illness. Here immunoSEQ multiplex PCR was the method, and the copy in TCRdb shows in-frame clones only, minus some. The sample carries about 27,000 clones, about four fifths recorded once. The sequence was obtained from an adult who received the influenza vaccine. The chain couples TRBV5-6 to TRBJ2-2; D possibly corresponds to TRBD2 (6 bases). The material was CXCR5+ CD38- circulating T follicular helper cells from blood, obtained on the day of influenza vaccination. Subset noted: circulating Tfh, non-naive CD4+CXCR5+PD-1+ (ICOS+CD38+ or ICOS-CD38-). The CDR3 protein is CASSLGTKNTGELFF. The CDR3 DNA sequence: TGTGCCAGCAGCTTGGGGACTAAGAACACCGGGGAGCTGTTTTTT.